The clone carrying this T cell receptor (beta chain) has just one count. Measured with immunoSEQ multiplex PCR; TCRdb has only the in-frame clones, and not every one. The profile covers over 2 million clones, with 85% to 95% appearing a single time and 0.13% taken by the ten largest. V lost 4 bases to trimming and J lost 5 bases, with 13 bases between them. CDR1 is SQVTM and CDR2 is ANQGSEA in the germline V gene. The CDR3 spans 13 residues. This sample stems from a study of shared clonotypes between healthy human individuals. The sample consisted of naive CD4+ T cells sorted from blood. Subset of the sample: CD45RA+ positively selected. The chain is built from TRBV29-1 and TRBJ2-3; D may be TRBD1 (6 bases). The sequence was obtained from a man in his late teens or twenties in good health. The CDR3: CSVGPQGGDTQYF. The CDR3 DNA reads as TGCAGCGTTGGACCCCAAGGGGGAGATACGCAGTATTTT.